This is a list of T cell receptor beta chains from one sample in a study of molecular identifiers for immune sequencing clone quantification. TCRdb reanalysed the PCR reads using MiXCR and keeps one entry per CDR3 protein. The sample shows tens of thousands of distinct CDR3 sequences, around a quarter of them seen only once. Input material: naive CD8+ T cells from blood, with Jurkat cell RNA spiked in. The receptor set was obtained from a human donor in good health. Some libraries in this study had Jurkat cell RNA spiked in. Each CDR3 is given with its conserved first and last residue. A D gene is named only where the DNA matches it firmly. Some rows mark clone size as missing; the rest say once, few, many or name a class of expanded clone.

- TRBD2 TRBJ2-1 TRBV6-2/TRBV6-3 CASSYSSSPSGGTGNEQFF TGTGCCAGCAGTTACTCGAGTTCCCCTAGCGGGGGGACGGGGAATGAGCAGTTCTTC
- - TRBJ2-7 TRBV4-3 CASSPLGGQGFYEQYF TGCGCCAGCAGCCCCCTCGGGGGGCAGGGGTTCTACGAGCAGTACTTC
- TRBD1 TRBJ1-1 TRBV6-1 CASRTGLTEAFF TGTGCCAGCAGGACAGGGCTAACTGAAGCTTTCTTT
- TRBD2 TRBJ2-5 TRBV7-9 CASSFGLAGSEAQYF TGTGCCAGCAGCTTCGGACTAGCGGGCTCCGAGGCCCAGTACTTC
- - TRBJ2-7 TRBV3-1 CASSQGSRMGSYEQYF TGTGCCAGCAGCCAAGGGTCCCGAATGGGCTCCTACGAGCAGTACTTC
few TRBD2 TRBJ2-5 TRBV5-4 CASSFPGTMQETQYF TGTGCCAGCAGCTTCCCCGGGACTATGCAAGAGACCCAGTACTTC
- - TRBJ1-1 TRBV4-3 CDSSQEAVRAIEAFF TGCGACAGCAGCCAAGAGGCGGTCAGGGCGATAGAAGCTTTCTTT
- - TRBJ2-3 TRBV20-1 CSARDLRTNTDTQYF TGCAGTGCTAGAGATCTTAGGACTAACACAGATACGCAGTATTTT
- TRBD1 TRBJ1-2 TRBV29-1 CSVPGTDDYGYTF TGCAGCGTTCCCGGGACAGACGACTATGGCTACACCTTC
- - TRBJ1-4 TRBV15 CATSRVPGDEKLFF TGTGCCACCAGCAGAGTCCCAGGGGACGAAAAACTGTTTTTT
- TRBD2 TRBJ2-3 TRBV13 CASSSRLADYVDTQYF TGTGCCAGCAGCTCACGACTAGCGGATTATGTAGATACGCAGTATTTT
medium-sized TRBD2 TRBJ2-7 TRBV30 CACCGAGDSYEQYF TGTGCCTGTTGCGGGGCGGGAGATTCCTACGAGCAGTACTTC
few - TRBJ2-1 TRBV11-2 CASSLEDFGTLYNEQFF TGTGCCAGCAGCCTAGAAGACTTTGGGACCTTATACAATGAGCAGTTCTTC
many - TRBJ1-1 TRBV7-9 CASSLGMGDALTEAFF TGTGCCAGCAGCTTAGGCATGGGGGACGCGCTCACTGAAGCTTTCTTT
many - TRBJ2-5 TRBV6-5 CASSATGQQETQYF TGTGCCAGCAGTGCCACAGGCCAACAAGAGACCCAGTACTTC
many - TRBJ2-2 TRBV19 CASIGLGLTNTGELFF TGTGCCAGTATTGGACTCGGGCTTACGAACACCGGGGAGCTGTTTTTT
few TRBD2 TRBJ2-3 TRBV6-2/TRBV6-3 CASSGTSRRTDTQYF TGTGCCAGTTCCGGGACTAGCAGACGCACAGATACGCAGTATTTT
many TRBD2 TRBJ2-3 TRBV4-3 CASSQDLGLSDTQYF TGCGCCAGCAGCCAAGATCTGGGACTAAGTGATACGCAGTATTTT
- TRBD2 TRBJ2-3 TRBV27 CASSLLGSAGVADTQYF TGTGCCAGCAGTTTACTTGGTTCAGCGGGAGTCGCAGATACGCAGTATTTT
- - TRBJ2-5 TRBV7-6 CASSLRDIGSETQYF TGTGCCAGCAGCTTAAGGGACATAGGGTCTGAGACCCAGTACTTC
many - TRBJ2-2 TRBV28 CASSFDGSGELFF TGTGCCAGCAGTTTTGACGGATCCGGGGAGCTGTTTTTT
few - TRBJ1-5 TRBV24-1 CATSDGTDSNQPQHF TGTGCCACCAGTGATGGGACGGATAGCAATCAGCCCCAGCATTTT